This note documents a single T cell receptor beta chain sequence. Its antigen remains unknown. V was clipped by 0 bases and J by 10 bases, with 9 bases between them. CDR1 is DFQATT, CDR2 SNEGSKA, per germline (reference sequence). The CDR3 is 11 residues long. The data are from a study of cytomegalovirus exposure and HLA in healthy donors. The donors comprised healthy bone marrow donors. 60 Vbeta and 13 Jbeta primers were used in PCR. Assay used: immunoSEQ multiplex PCR; TCRdb lists only in-frame clones, some missing. The sample lists a few hundred thousand clones, approximately 80% seen once, with about 1.4% in the top ten. Notes on the study in general: A missense DCLRE1C variant was associated with V- and J-gene trimming of TCR beta chains in a later analysis, and an independent cohort replicated the association. Prior analysis indicated that the majority of TCR beta V segments exhibited productivity approximately 87% or approximately 30% of the time. When a later analysis compared HLA-associated TCR beta chains with equally common others, the HLA-associated chains turned out to be more clonally expanded and to have lower generation probabilities.

The sample taken for sequencing was PBMCs. This chain links TRBV20-1 with TRBJ1-2; D not certain. This TCR was recovered from a girl under 18 in good health and CMV-seronegative. The CDR3 sequence: CSARDRGVYTF. The DNA of the CDR3 is TGCAGTGCTAGAGATCGAGGAGTCTACACCTTC.